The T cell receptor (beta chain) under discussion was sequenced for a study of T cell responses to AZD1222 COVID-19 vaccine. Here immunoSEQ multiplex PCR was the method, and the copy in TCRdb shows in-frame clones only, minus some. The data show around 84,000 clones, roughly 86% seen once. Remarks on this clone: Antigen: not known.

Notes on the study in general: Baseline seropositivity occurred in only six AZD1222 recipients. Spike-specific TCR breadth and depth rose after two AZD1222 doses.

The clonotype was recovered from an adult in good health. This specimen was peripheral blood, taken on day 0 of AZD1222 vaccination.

CDR3 DNA sequence: TGCGCCAGCAGCTTGGGGCTTGGGACGCAAGCTAACTATGGCTACACCTTC. Protein: CASSLGLGTQANYGYTF. The V and J genes are TRBV5-1 and TRBJ1-2; tentatively, D is TRBD1 (5 bases). V was trimmed by 0 bases and J by 0 bases, leaving 15 bases between them. CDR1 is SGHRS and CDR2 is YFSETQ in the germline V gene. The CDR3 contains 17 residues.